Detailed here is one T cell receptor (beta chain). Its antigen is currently not known. Within one base of it there is no much larger clone, and no base qualities were kept. The sample is drawn from a study of T-cell memory formation after mild COVID-19 (dated by TCRdb to the early 2020s). Regarding the complete study: TCR sequence clusters from the two donors were found to be largely donor specific. The cohort was made up of two young adult volunteers, one female and one male, who were previously healthy. In two donors, T-cell clones that expanded and contracted after mild COVID-19 were followed by sequencing TCRalpha and TCRbeta repertoires longitudinally. General study outcomes and caveats: The study included only two mild cases, and larger cohorts that include severe cases with pre-infection samples were judged to be necessary. Contracting CD4+ clones were found mainly in CM and EM memory subsets, while CD8+ clones were enriched in EMRA. Balanced CD4/CD8 phenotypes were observed for clones contracting from day 15 to 85, whereas a bias towards CD4+ was observed for a second wave of clones expanding from day 15 to 37. Some responding clones were detected in pre-infection memory, suggesting pre-existing cross-reactive memory T cells joined the SARS-CoV-2 response. SARS-CoV-2 specificity was not confirmed for the second-wave clones peaking on day 37.

The reads were generated on an Illumina NovaSeq 6000. TCRalpha and TCRbeta cDNA libraries were constructed by 5'RACE with constant-segment primers, with sample barcodes and unique molecular identifiers being introduced. Trizol reagent was used to extract RNA from every sample. The libraries were amplified in two PCR steps, and the second step added a second sample barcode and Illumina TruSeq adapters. Libraries were sequenced on an Illumina NovaSeq with 2 x 150 bp paired-end reads. In the source study's methods: Reads were demultiplexed and collapsed into UMI-guided consensus sequences with migec v1.2.7. With mixcr v2.1.11, UMI consensuses were aligned to TRA and TRB V and J templates and assembled into clonotypes. A clonotype was counted as expanded or contracted only when both edgeR and NoisET called the clonotype significant, with the noise models trained on biological replicates. For edgeR calls, the cutoffs were a false discovery rate-adjusted p below 0.01 and a log2 fold-change threshold of 1. As an exploratory analysis of dynamics, max-normalized trajectories of the 1000 most abundant clonotypes were examined by PCA with hierarchical clustering. Separately sequenced CD4+ and CD8+ repertoires were used to assign a CD4 or CD8 phenotype to each responding clone. TCRdb ran its own pipeline on the public reads, namely fastp trimming at Q25 and MiXCR clone calling, and kept in-frame beta chains. Rows are unified per CDR3 protein, each entry keeping the most common DNA and genes. None of the V and J calls come from the authors' own analysis; TCRdb made them. The table for this sample lists some 40,000 distinct CDR3 sequences; under 7.5% of them were counted only once. The ten largest clones represent approximately 1.3% of the sample.

PBMCs were isolated by Ficoll-Paque density gradient centrifugation. The V end loses 6 bases and the J end loses 7 bases, and a stretch of 20 bases separates them. The germline V gene (reference sequence) gives CDR1 as MNHEY and CDR2 as SMNVEV. From cysteine to phenylalanine, the CDR3 is 15 amino acids long. Of all the DNA, just the CDR3 is kept, 45 bases in frame from base 1. The sample comprised PBMCs or a T cell subset sorted from them (not recorded which). The clonotype originates from a man aged 18 to 30 who had mild COVID-19 (a few samples of this study predate the infection). The sample titles of this study are shuffled in the database, so cell type and time point are left out; the donor was told from shared clones. The sequence is built from TRBV27 and TRBJ2-3; the D gene is perhaps TRBD2, from 6 matching bases. The sequenced DNA: TGTGCCAGCAGCCGGTCCGGGACTGTAGGATATACGCAGTATTTT. This encodes CASSRSGTVGYTQYF.